These 2 T cell receptor beta chains were sequenced from one sample in a study of T cells in Graves' hyperthyroidism and ophthalmopathy. TCR beta CDR3 region amplification was performed from RNA transcripts. TCR CDR3 regions were first amplified by RT-PCR with HTBI primers. One entry per CDR3 protein, called by TCRdb with MiXCR from the multiplex PCR reads. The sample shows hundreds of thousands of distinct CDR3 sequences, 15% to 18% of them seen only once. Sequencing was carried out using blood. These receptors were obtained from a woman younger than 30 with Graves' hyperthyroidism.

This clonotype occurred many times. The chain employs TRBV11-2 and TRBJ2-2; possible D gene TRBD1, 6 bases. Trimming cost V 5 bases and J 0 bases, with 13 bases left between them. This CDR3 spans 16 amino acids. Germline CDR1 is SGHAT and CDR2 is FQNNGV. The CDR3 bases are TGTGCCAGCAGCCCAAGACAGGCAACGAACACCGGGGAGCTGTTTTTT. Translated, it gives CASSPRQATNTGELFF.

The chain is built from TRBV28 and TRBJ2-1; maybe TRBD2 (6 bases). Between the trimmed V and J ends, which lost 2 bases and 2 bases, there was a span of 13 bases. This CDR3 region has 16 residues. Per the germline V gene, CDR1 is MDHEN and CDR2 is SYDVKM. The CDR3: CASSLRPSETYNEQFF. The DNA of the CDR3 is TGTGCCAGCAGTTTACGCCCTAGCGAGACCTACAATGAGCAGTTCTTC.